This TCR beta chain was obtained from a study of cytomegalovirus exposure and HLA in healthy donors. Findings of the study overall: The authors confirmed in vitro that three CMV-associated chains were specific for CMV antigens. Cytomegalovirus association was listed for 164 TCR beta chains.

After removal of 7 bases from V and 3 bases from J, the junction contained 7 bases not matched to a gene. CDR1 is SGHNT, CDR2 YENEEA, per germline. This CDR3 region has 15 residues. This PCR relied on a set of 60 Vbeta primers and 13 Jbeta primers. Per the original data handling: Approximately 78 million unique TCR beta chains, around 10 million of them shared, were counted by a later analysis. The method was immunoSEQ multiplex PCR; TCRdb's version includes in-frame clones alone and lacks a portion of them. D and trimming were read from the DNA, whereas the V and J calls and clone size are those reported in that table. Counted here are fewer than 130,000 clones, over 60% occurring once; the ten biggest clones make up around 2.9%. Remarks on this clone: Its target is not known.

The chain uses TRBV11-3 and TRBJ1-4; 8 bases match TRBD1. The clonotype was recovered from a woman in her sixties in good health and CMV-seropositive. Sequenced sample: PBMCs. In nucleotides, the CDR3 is TGTGCCAGCACCCCGCAGGGGGCCTCTAATGAAAAACTGTTTTTT. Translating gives CASTPQGASNEKLFF.